This T cell receptor (beta chain) stems from a study of blood T cell repertoires in COVID-19. Study as a whole: The study drew acute and convalescent COVID-19 samples from the United States, Italy and Spain. PBMCs, B-cell-depleted T cells, or T cells provided the cDNA or gDNA that made up the material.

Under the authors' procedure: Amplification of reference gene primers was used by the study to estimate nucleated cell counts. The data were produced by immunoSEQ multiplex PCR, yet TCRdb's version contains in-frame clones alone and is incomplete. V and J calls and clone size are copied from that table; D and trimming were computed from the DNA. Of under 200,000 clones detected, roughly nine tenths appear once; the ten largest clones hold around 4%. The TCR originated in an older woman with acute or convalescent COVID-19. The specimen sequenced was peripheral blood.

CDR3 residues: CASSLAPTRADTQYF. For the CDR3, the DNA is TGTGCCAGCAGCTTAGCCCCGACTCGCGCAGATACGCAGTATTTT. The gene calls are TRBV11-2 and TRBJ2-3; D ambiguous. The length of the CDR3 is 15 residues. Germline V gene sequence: CDR1 SGHAT, CDR2 FQNNGV. V shed 1 base and J shed 4 bases, with 12 bases lying between them.